This T cell receptor (beta chain) was sequenced during a study of cytomegalovirus exposure and HLA in healthy donors. Study-wide results and caveats: TCR beta chains numbering under 200 were designated cytomegalovirus-associated. Presence/absence analysis assumed near-uniform sequencing depth across donors. In a later analysis, HLA-associated beta chains showed higher expansion and lower generation probabilities than comparable chains. It was in a later analysis that TCR association rates were seen to vary by HLA locus, highest for DRB1 and lowest for HLA-C.

In regard to this clone: The antigen is not known.

After removal of 3 bases from V and 4 bases from J, the junction contained 9 bases not matched to a gene. The germline V gene has CDR1 LNHNV and CDR2 YYDKDF (reference sequence). The CDR3 spans 16 residues. With 60 Vbeta and 13 Jbeta primers, the PCR was carried out. Profiling relied on immunoSEQ multiplex PCR, and the TCRdb table lists in-frame clones only, not all of them. The sample carries 200,000 to 250,000 clones, about 80% recorded once. What was sequenced was PBMCs. This sequence joins TRBV15 and TRBJ1-2; 9 nucleotides match TRBD1. The clonotype comes from a girl aged 5-17 years in good health and CMV-seronegative. The CDR3 DNA reads as TGTGCCACCAGCAGTCTCACAGGGGGCGATCGCTATGGCTACACCTTC. Translated: CATSSLTGGDRYGYTF.